The next 2 T cell receptor beta chains were all read from a single sample in a study of shared clonotypes between healthy human individuals (dated by TCRdb to 2020 to 2022). Library creation used the immunoSEQ multiplex PCR assay. Sourced from immuneACCESS, this table was stored by TCRdb with only in-frame sequences that have V and J called. A share of the clones is absent; for the studies checked, an unresolved V gene accounts for under half, and the remainder has no known explanation. In this sample the table shows around 2.5 million clones, approximately 93% of which occur a single time. The ten largest make up 0.36% of the sample. The source material was naive CD4+ T cells from PBMCs. The cell subset or site label of this sample denotes: CD45RA+ positively selected. All receptors derive from a man aged 18 to 29 in good health. Some clones in this sample may be carry-over from other donors' samples.

V usage is TRBV9 and J usage is TRBJ2-5; maybe TRBD2 (6 bases). Trimming cost V 4 bases and J 3 bases, with 10 bases left between them. Germline V gene data show CDR1 as SGDLS and CDR2 as YYNGEE. This CDR3 is built from 13 residues. This CDR3 reads CASSPTGEETQYF. In nucleotides, the CDR3 is TGTGCCAGCAGCCCAACGGGAGAAGAGACCCAGTACTTC.

As to this clone: Relative to the germline gene, one junction end is altered; a read error may explain this. The same CDR3 can be traced to other DNA sequences in this sample. The chain joins TRBV5-4 to TRBJ1-1; D gene uncertain. The V gene's germline CDR1 is SGHNT and CDR2 YYREEE (reference sequence). The CDR3 loop spans 14 amino acids. The CDR3 sequence: CASSPWSLNTEAFF. The CDR3 DNA reads as TGTGCCAGCAGCCCATGGTCCCTGAACACTGAGGCTTTCTTT.